These 29 T cell receptor beta chains were sequenced from one sample in a study of blood T cells in healthy people across ages. Next came a second PCR, run for roughly 7 to 12 cycles, which used a sample-barcoded 5' primer along with a J-beta primer mix. TCRdb re-analysed the 5' RACE reads in MiXCR, keeping a single row per CDR3 protein. The sample includes roughly 800,000 distinct CDR3 sequences, about 36% seen only once; the top ten take 10% to 15%. Sequencing used blood. These receptor sequences come from a man aged 18 to 35 in good health.

The CDR3 loop is CASSLQTGANEQFF. CDR3 in DNA: TGTGCCAGCAGCTTACAGACAGGGGCCAATGAGCAGTTCTTC. This rearrangement joins TRBV7-3 to TRBJ2-1; 8 positions match TRBD1. Germline V CDR1 and CDR2: SGHTA, FQGTGA. The trim removed 2 bases at V and 6 bases at J, leaving 3 bases unmatched. This CDR3 contains 14 residues.

The gene calls are TRBV7-2 and TRBJ2-7, with D perhaps TRBD1 or TRBD2 (6 bases each). Germline CDR1 SGHTA, CDR2 FQGNSA. The CDR3 length is 18 residues. Trimming pared 4 bases from V and 1 base from J, leaving 23 bases between. For the CDR3, the DNA is TGTGCCAGCAGCTCATTTTTACGTGCGGGACATTCGTCCTACGAGCAGTACTTC. Translating it yields CASSSFLRAGHSSYEQYF. The whole variable domain, filled in from reference TRBV7-2 and TRBJ2-7, reads GAGVSQSPSNKVTEKGKDVELRCDPISGHTALYWYRQSLGQGLEFLIYFQGNSAPDKSGLPSDRFSAERTGGSVSTLTIQRTQQEDSAVYLCASSSFLRAGHSSYEQYFGPGTRLTVT.

This clonotype was observed once. At one boundary the junction diverges from the germline segment, which might be a read error. The chain joins TRBV29-1 to TRBJ2-1; D might be TRBD1 or TRBD2, each matching 6 bases. There are 14 residues in the CDR3. The germline V gene encodes CDR1 SQVTM and CDR2 ANQGSEA. The CDR3 DNA is TGCAGCGGGGGGGCGGGACGGGGCTACAATAAGCAGTTCTTC. It codes for CSGGAGRGYNKQFF.

This clonotype was counted between two and nine times. The chain employs TRBV11-2 and TRBJ2-1, with a weak D call TRBD2 (5 bases). Germline CDR1 reads SGHAT; CDR2 reads FQNNGV. Trimming stripped 0 bases from V and 8 bases from J, with 11 bases between. The CDR3 runs to 14 residues. The CDR3, as DNA: TGTGCCAGCAGCTTAGATCTCATGCGGGATGAGCAGTTCTTC. It codes for CASSLDLMRDEQFF.

The chain has TRBV6-5 and TRBJ1-6, with TRBD1 identical over 7 bases. The CDR3 is 15 residues long. J was trimmed by 10 bases and V by 2 bases; bases with no gene match: 8. Germline CDR1 is MNHEY and CDR2 is SVGAGI. CDR3 bases: TGTGCCAGCAGTTACCAGACAGGGATTGAATCACCCCTCCACTTT. Residues: CASSYQTGIESPLHF.

The chain employs TRBV5-1 and TRBJ2-3; possibly TRBD2 for D (5 bases). This CDR3 region has 14 residues. Germline CDR1 reads SGHRS; CDR2 reads YFSETQ. V gave up 3 bases and J gave up 4 bases, with 12 bases separating them. DNA for the CDR3: TGCGCCAGCAGCTGGACTGATTTCGCAGATACGCAGTATTTT. Residues: CASSWTDFADTQYF.

V gene TRBV28 combines with J gene TRBJ2-5; no definite D call. The CDR3 sequence is 15 residues long. Germline CDR1 reads MDHEN; CDR2 reads SYDVKM. The V and J ends lost 3 bases and 1 base respectively, with 12 bases between them. CDR3 protein: CASSFVSSIQETQYF. The CDR3 nucleotides read TGTGCCAGCAGTTTTGTGTCGTCTATCCAAGAGACCCAGTACTTC.

The rearrangement links TRBV2 to TRBJ1-4, with TRBD1 matching over 8 bases. After removal of 0 bases from V and 7 bases from J, the junction contained 7 bases not matched to a gene. CDR1 is SNHLY, CDR2 FYNNEI, per germline. The CDR3 consists of 16 residues. Written as DNA, the CDR3 is TGTGCCAGCAGTGAAGCCATGGACAGGGTTGGTGAAAAACTGTTTTTT. Its translation: CASSEAMDRVGEKLFF.

This sequence joins TRBV7-6 and TRBJ2-2; D might be TRBD2 (6 bases). V gave up 8 bases and J gave up 0 bases, with 10 bases separating them. Germline-derived CDR1 and CDR2 are SGHVS and FNYEAQ. CDR3 length: 14 residues. The CDR3 spells CASRRDTNTGELFF. The CDR3 DNA is TGTGCCAGCCGGCGGGATACGAACACCGGGGAGCTGTTTTTT.

This sequence joins TRBV12-3 or TRBV12-4 and TRBJ2-5, with TRBD1 matching 9 bases. The CDR3 extends over 13 amino acids. The ends lost 6 bases at V and 4 bases at J; junction bases unmatched: 3. The CDR3 DNA reads TGTGCCAGCAGCCGGACAGGGGTAGAGACCCAGTACTTC. Protein sequence: CASSRTGVETQYF.

The chain couples TRBV12-3 or TRBV12-4 to TRBJ1-3; perhaps TRBD1 as D (5 bases). The CDR3 length is 14 residues. The ends were cut back, 5 bases at V and 3 bases at J, with 11 bases in the middle. The CDR3 sequence is CASSLGGDGNTIYF. CDR3 nucleotide sequence: TGTGCCAGCAGTCTTGGGGGGGATGGAAACACCATATATTTT.

The chain uses TRBV12-3 or TRBV12-4 and TRBJ2-5, with D tentatively TRBD1 (6 bases). This CDR3 spans 14 amino acids. V was cut by 7 bases and J by 3 bases, with 15 bases left in between. CDR3 nucleotide sequence: TGTGCCAGCAATAACGGACAGCACGAAGAGACCCAGTACTTC. Amino acids: CASNNGQHEETQYF.

Regarding this clonotype: One base away lies a much larger clone, so this may be a sequencing read error. This chain joins TRBV20-1 and TRBJ2-3; no definite D call. The germline CDR1 and CDR2 sequences are DFQATT and SNEGSKA (reference sequence). The length of the CDR3 is 13 residues. The CDR3 reads CSARKGSTDTRYF. Written as DNA, the CDR3 is TGCAGTGCTAGAAAGGGCAGCACAGATACGCGGTATTTT.

The sample holds a few counts of this clonotype. The chain couples TRBV2 to TRBJ1-1; tentatively, D is TRBD1 (5 bases). Germline V gene sequence: CDR1 SNHLY, CDR2 FYNNEI. This CDR3 spans 14 amino acids. Trimming pared 4 bases from V and 0 bases from J, leaving 9 bases between. This chain's CDR3 is CASSVDSLNTEAFF. CDR3 sequence (DNA): TGTGCCAGCAGTGTAGACAGCCTGAACACTGAAGCTTTCTTT.

This clonotype was counted a few times. The chain recombines TRBV7-2 with TRBJ1-1; D not certain. The V gene's germline CDR1 is SGHTA and CDR2 FQGNSA. This CDR3 spans 11 amino acids. The V gene lost 4 bases and the J gene lost 7 bases, with 7 bases spanning the gap. CDR3 sequence (DNA): TGTGCCAGCAGCTCTGTAGGTGAAGCTTTCTTT. Amino acid sequence: CASSSVGEAFF. The full variable domain, its missing parts supplied by reference TRBV7-2 and TRBJ1-1, is GAGVSQSPSNKVTEKGKDVELRCDPISGHTALYWYRQSLGQGLEFLIYFQGNSAPDKSGLPSDRFSAERTGGSVSTLTIQRTQQEDSAVYLCASSSVGEAFFGQGTRLTVV.

A few counts support this clonotype. The rearrangement links TRBV20-1 to TRBJ2-1; 8 bases map to TRBD2. The CDR3 runs 14 residues. With 3 bases clipped from V and 6 bases from J, the junction kept 7 bases outside the gene matches. Germline V lookup: CDR1 DFQATT, CDR2 SNEGSKA (reference sequence). The CDR3 nucleotides read TGCAGTGCTAGCGGCGGACTAGCCCTCAATGAGCAGTTCTTC. It translates to CSASGGLALNEQFF.

This clonotype was detected ten times or more. The genes are TRBV5-1 and TRBJ2-7; 9 bases are a match to TRBD2. V dropped 4 bases and J dropped 8; count of bases not matched to a gene: 10. The germline V gene encodes CDR1 SGHRS and CDR2 YFSETQ. This CDR3 is 14 amino acids long. The CDR3 DNA reads as TGCGCCAGCAGCCCTTCTAGCGGGGCGGAGAAGCAGTACTTC. This gives the protein CASSPSSGAEKQYF.

This clonotype was detected a few times. The V and J genes are TRBV20-1 and TRBJ2-5; the D gene is possibly TRBD1 (5 bases). The CDR3 loop spans 19 amino acids. Germline V CDR1 and CDR2: DFQATT, SNEGSKA (reference sequence). The V gene lost 0 bases and the J gene lost 0 bases, with 23 bases spanning the gap. The CDR3: CSARDPLIGAGLYQETQYF. CDR3 in DNA: TGCAGTGCTAGAGATCCATTGATTGGGGCCGGATTGTACCAAGAGACCCAGTACTTC.

Only a few counts were recorded for this clonotype. The V and J genes are TRBV7-3 and TRBJ1-1, with a possible D match to TRBD1 (5 bases). Between the trimmed V and J ends, which lost 0 bases and 5 bases, there was a span of 10 bases. The CDR3 sequence is 14 residues long. CDR1 is SGHTA and CDR2 is FQGTGA in the germline V gene. The CDR3, as DNA: TGTGCCAGCAGCTTAACCAGGGAACGGACTGAAGCTTTCTTT. This translates into CASSLTRERTEAFF.

CDR3 nucleotides: TGTGCCAGCAGTACACAGGGTTTTGTAGTATCCTACAATGAGCAGTACTTC. Encoded protein: CASSTQGFVVSYNEQYF. The chain links TRBV6-1 to TRBJ2-1, with a possible D match to TRBD1 (6 bases). The J call may be in error: the DNA end matches TRBJ2-7 better. The length of the CDR3 is 17 residues. The V gene's germline CDR1 is MNHNS and CDR2 SASEGT.

The V and J genes are TRBV20-1 and TRBJ1-1; TRBD1 matches 7 bases. Trimming took 4 bases from V and 1 from J; bases not matched to a gene: 6. This CDR3 contains 14 residues. Germline-derived CDR1 and CDR2 are DFQATT and SNEGSKA (reference sequence). The CDR3 coding sequence is TGCAGTGCTAAGACAGGGTACGGGAACACTGAAGCTTTCTTT. Its translation is CSAKTGYGNTEAFF.

The V call is TRBV10-2, the J call TRBJ2-7; 12 bases agree with TRBD1. Germline trimming cut 0 bases from V and 10 bases from J; bases unmatched to any gene: 1. There are 13 residues in the CDR3. CDR1 and CDR2 from the germline V gene are WSHSY and SAAADI. This chain's CDR3 is CASSESGTGGQYF. In nucleotides, the CDR3 is TGCGCCAGCAGTGAGTCGGGGACAGGGGGCCAGTACTTC.

V is TRBV6-2 or TRBV6-3 and J is TRBJ2-7; D gene ambiguous. There are 12 residues in the CDR3. The ends were cut back, 6 bases at V and 3 bases at J, with 9 bases in the middle. Germline CDR1 is MNHEY and CDR2 is SVGEGT. DNA of the CDR3: TGTGCCAGCAGCCCCATTGTCTACGAGCAGTACTTC. Translating it yields CASSPIVYEQYF.

This clonotype was found a few times. The gene calls are TRBV6-5 and TRBJ1-2; no firm D call. Germline CDR1 and CDR2: MNHEY and SVGAGI. The V end was cut by 4 bases, the J end by 1 base, with 7 bases between. This CDR3 is built from 13 residues. CDR3 in DNA: TGTGCCAGCAGTTCGGGCCGTAACTATGGCTACACCTTC. Amino acids: CASSSGRNYGYTF.

The chain employs TRBV2 and TRBJ2-6; D is unclear. The CDR3 loop spans 12 amino acids. Trimming removed 7 bases at V and 3 bases at J, with 4 bases between. Per germline, CDR1 SNHLY and CDR2 FYNNEI. The CDR3 region is CASTLGANVLTF. CDR3 DNA sequence: TGTGCCAGCACTCTTGGGGCCAACGTCCTGACTTTC.

This clonotype was seen more than once but under ten times. This chain uses TRBV29-1 with TRBJ2-2; 7 nucleotides line up with TRBD1. The CDR3 loop spans 14 amino acids. Germline V lookup: CDR1 SQVTM, CDR2 ANQGSEA. V lost 7 bases and J lost 0; bases outside the gene matches: 5. CDR3 nucleotides: TGCAGCGCCGGACAGGCCGCGAACACCGGGGAGCTGTTTTTT. Protein product: CSAGQAANTGELFF.

With respect to this clonotype: This could be a read error, since a much larger clone is one nucleotide away. This sequence joins TRBV18 and TRBJ2-1, with 10 positions matching TRBD2. Germline-derived CDR1 and CDR2 are KGHSH and LQKENI. The CDR3 extends over 15 amino acids. DNA for the CDR3: TGTACCAGCTCCGGAGCGGGGGGGATCGGGTATGAGCAGTTCTTC. Translated, it gives CTSSGAGGIGYEQFF. Full variable domain (rest looked up from reference TRBV18 and TRBJ2-1): NAGVMQNPRHLVRRRGQEARLRCSPMKGHSHVYWYRQLPEEGLKFMVYLQKENIIDESGMPKERFSAEFPKEGPSILRIQQVVRGDSAAYFCTSSGAGGIGYEQFFGPGTRLTVL.

This rearrangement joins TRBV6-5 to TRBJ1-1; a possible D gene is TRBD1 (6 bases). V was cut by 2 bases and J by 7 bases, with 14 bases left in between. The germline V gene has CDR1 MNHEY and CDR2 SVGAGI. There are 14 residues in the CDR3. CDR3 bases: TGTGCCAGCAGTTACACAGGGCCCGGTTTTGAAGCTTTCTTT. Protein: CASSYTGPGFEAFF.

The gene calls are TRBV6-2 or TRBV6-3 and TRBJ2-7; D not resolved. CDR1 is MNHEY, CDR2 SVGEGT, per germline. The CDR3 loop spans 11 amino acids. Trimming left V 4 bases short and J 9 bases short, with 10 bases between. The CDR3 DNA sequence: TGTGCCAGCAGTTTCTCCGACGGGCAGTACTTC. Protein: CASSFSDGQYF.